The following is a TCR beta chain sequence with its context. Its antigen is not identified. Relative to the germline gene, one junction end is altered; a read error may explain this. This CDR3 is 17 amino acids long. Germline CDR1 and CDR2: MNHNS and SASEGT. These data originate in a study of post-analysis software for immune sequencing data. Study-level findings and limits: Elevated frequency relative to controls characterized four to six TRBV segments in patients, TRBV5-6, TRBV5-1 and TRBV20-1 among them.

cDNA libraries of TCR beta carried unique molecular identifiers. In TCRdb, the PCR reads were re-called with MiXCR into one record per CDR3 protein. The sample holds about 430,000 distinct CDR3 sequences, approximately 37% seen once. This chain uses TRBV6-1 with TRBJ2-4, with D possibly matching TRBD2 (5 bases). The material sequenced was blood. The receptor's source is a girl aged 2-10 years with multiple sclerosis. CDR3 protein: CASSTQEGALTKSIQYF. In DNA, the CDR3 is TGTGCCAGCAGTACACAAGAGGGAGCGCTGACCAAAAGCATTCAGTACTTC.